What follows is one T cell receptor (beta chain) and its context. What it recognizes is unknown. The data were taken from a study of T cell repertoires in cytomegalovirus infection. Study as a whole: Recently identified HLA-C-restricted and well-studied HLA-B-restricted CMV epitopes were used. CMV infection and matching HLA type were both indicated by public TCR beta signatures. Study observations and caveats: Dominating the ex vivo response were HLA-C-restricted CMV-specific TCR beta clonotypes. Adding up the frequency of public TCR beta families identified people who carried CMV plus the relevant HLA.

TCRdb used MiXCR to reprocess the reads, holding one entry per CDR3 protein. The sample records hundreds of thousands of distinct CDR3 sequences, roughly 46% being singletons. The sequence was obtained from a human donor in good health (CMV status not recorded). Some clones in this sample may be carry-over from other donors' samples. The sequenced sample was cultured PBMCs, obtained from culture after CMV antigen stimulation.

CDR3 region: CASGPGLAGVSGANVLTF. CDR3 sequence (DNA): TGTGCCAGCGGCCCGGGGCTAGCGGGAGTCTCGGGGGCCAACGTCCTGACTTTC. The V gene is TRBV5-6, the J gene TRBJ2-6; 10 nucleotides agree with TRBD2. The CDR3 is made up of 18 amino acids. The ends lost 7 bases at V and 4 bases at J; junction bases unmatched: 14. Germline V gene data show CDR1 as SGHDT and CDR2 as YYEEEE.